This T cell receptor (beta chain) was recovered during a study of T cells in localized non-small cell lung cancer. Study-level findings and limits: The greatest T cell clonality was found in uninvolved adjacent lung (higher than in tumor). Sequencing involved a lone tumor region, leaving heterogeneity possible.

Profiling relied on immunoSEQ multiplex PCR, and the TCRdb table lists in-frame clones only, not all of them. The sample carries 20,000 or so clones, 83% recorded once. Comments on this clone: The antigen remains undetermined.

The TCR sequence derives from a man between 35 and 75 years old with stage I lung adenocarcinoma. The material sequenced was peripheral blood, taken before any cancer treatment.

The CDR3 nucleotides read TGTGCCAGCAGCTCCCAGCGGGAGGGACAAGAGACCCAGTACTTC. It encodes CASSSQREGQETQYF. The chain is built from TRBV5-4 and TRBJ2-5; 10 bases align to TRBD2. Germline V gives CDR1 SGHNT, CDR2 YYREEE (reference sequence). The ends lost 3 bases at V and 2 bases at J; junction bases unmatched: 4. This CDR3 has 15 residues. Complete variable domain (other parts from reference TRBV5-4 and TRBJ2-5): ETGVTQSPTHLIKTRGQQVTLRCSSQSGHNTVSWYQQALGQGPQFIFQYYREEENGRGNFPPRFSGLQFPNYSSELNVNALELDDSALYLCASSSQREGQETQYFGPGTRLLVL.